This T cell receptor (beta chain) was sequenced for a study of blood T cell repertoires in COVID-19. The wider study: PBMCs, B-cell-depleted T cells, or T cells provided the cDNA or gDNA that made up the material.

This CDR3 is built from 18 residues. With V trimmed by 8 bases and J by 5 bases, 23 bases remained unmatched. Germline V lookup: CDR1 PRHDT, CDR2 FYEKMQ (reference sequence). TCRdb's copy holds only in-frame clones and misses some; the assay was immunoSEQ multiplex PCR. The data contain 350,000 to 400,000 clones, about 89% of them seen just once; the ten biggest clones take up around 3%. Specimen: peripheral blood. This clonotype originated in a woman between 25 and 40 years old with COVID-19, enrolled during active disease. V usage is TRBV13 and J usage is TRBJ1-2, with 7 bases fitting TRBD1. Here the CDR3 reads CASHIFGRGQTSFYGYTF. CDR3 sequence (DNA): TGTGCCAGCCACATCTTTGGCAGGGGACAGACCTCCTTTTATGGCTACACCTTC.